This TCR beta chain was sequenced during a study of human T cells and chemical hapten exposure (dated by TCRdb to the early 2020s). In terms of the full investigation: For sensitization, 2% DPC in acetone was applied to a roughly 2 cm by roughly 2 cm area of upper inner arm skin. Throughout the study period of approximately 23 weeks, patients also received therapeutic DPC doses to the scalp every week. Patch testing on the upper back used Finn chambers containing 0.01% DPC, with scoring done after 6 days according to International Contact Dermatitis Research Group standards. Most of the patients in the cohort were female, and the cohort covered alopecia areata with under or over 50% scalp involvement, alopecia totalis and alopecia universalis. Libraries were pooled for sequencing, and per-sample TCR yields varied mainly because of small differences in library volumes within the pool. This study followed changes in the peripheral blood TCR repertoire in vivo during primary and secondary sensitization of alopecia patients to the hapten diphenylcyclopropenone (DPC). Blood was sampled from patients pre-sensitization (week 0) and at 2, 6 and about 24 weeks after DPC sensitization. For TCR sequencing, blood came from 25 to 35 alopecia patients at anywhere from one to four time points (pre-sensitization, 2, 6 and 24 weeks).

What the time point label conveys for this sample: patch test 2, 6 weeks after DPC sensitization. Taken with the paper, the label for treatment or condition translates to: therapeutic diphenylcyclopropenone sensitization with weekly scalp DPC. At each patch-test visit, blood was drawn before the patch test was applied. Patients were eligible if aged 18 to 70, diagnosed with alopecia and judged suitable for DPC therapy, and pregnant patients were excluded. Total RNA was isolated from unfractionated whole blood collected in Tempus Blood RNA tubes. Study-wide conclusions, independent of this receptor: Because every patient had alopecia, a presumed autoimmune disease, the patients' immune response might differ from that of healthy individuals. Repeated subsampling changed both the strength of the expansion versus patch-test correlation and the threshold at which that correlation became significant. The number of PT1 expanded TCRs positively correlated with patch test score, significant at thresholds 8, 16 and 32 but not 4. Significantly more large CDR3 similarity clusters were formed by expanded TCRs than by pre-sensitization or healthy control sets, consistent with antigen-driven responses. No change with DPC sensitization was found in the number of TCRs above 1 in 1000 frequency, and no evidence of global repertoire structure alterations was found.

This clonotype was detected ten times or more. There is no known antigen for this receptor. No per-base quality is available; no much larger clone lies one base away. Library preparation employed RACE. TCRdb lists the instrument as NextSeq 500. During library preparation, unique molecular identifiers were attached to individual cDNA molecules so that TCRs could be counted in a quantitative, reproducible way. Both TCR alpha and TCR beta chains were sequenced from each blood RNA sample. In the original analysis: A median of about 87,000 TCRs per sample was observed, with a range of 23,224 to 690,600. V, J and CDR3 annotation of the TCR reads was performed with the Decombinator software suite. Every sample was subsampled to the same number of TCRs (28,000) for the PS versus PT1 abundance plots. TCRs were defined as expanded if absent before sensitization and observed at least eight times at the 2-week time point. The public reads were reprocessed in TCRdb via fastp at Q25 and MiXCR, keeping in-frame beta chains. Records with the same CDR3 protein are collapsed into one entry carrying the most frequent genes and DNA. The authors' filters were not applied to this entry. The sample table shows about 400,000 distinct CDR3 sequences, and just under 6.5% are seen once. The ten largest clones add up to over 5.5% of the sample.

Between the V and J ends, shortened by 4 bases and 0 bases respectively, the junction contains 13 bases. From its cysteine to its phenylalanine, the CDR3 spans 16 amino acids. CDR3 DNA is the only sequence kept; it has 48 bases, read in frame from the first base. Recombination connected TRBV12-3 or TRBV12-4 to TRBJ1-3; the D gene remains uncertain. The sample here was whole blood, taken in connection with sensitization to the hapten diphenylcyclopropenone (DPC). The source is a woman between 18 and 29 years old with alopecia areata. Some clones in this sample may be carry-over from other donors' samples. The CDR3 reads as follows: CASSSPQAVSGNTIYF. The nucleotide sequence is TGTGCCAGCAGTTCCCCGCAGGCTGTCTCTGGAAACACCATATATTTT.